One sample yielded the 18 T cell receptor beta chains listed below, sequenced in a study of T cells in Graves' hyperthyroidism and ophthalmopathy. Regions amplified from RNA transcripts were the TCR beta CDR3 regions. RT-PCR in the first round (using the HTBI primer set) targeted the TCR CDR3. Each CDR3 protein gets one entry after TCRdb re-called the multiplex PCR reads with MiXCR. The sample lists some 350,000 distinct CDR3 sequences, 15% to 20% occurring once. The sample comprised blood. These TCRs come from a young woman with Graves' hyperthyroidism.

The table lists this clonotype with many counts. V gene TRBV6-2 or TRBV6-3 combines with J gene TRBJ2-4; no definite D call. The CDR3 runs to 14 residues. V lost 2 bases to trimming and J lost 11 bases, with 16 bases between them. The V gene's germline CDR1 is MNHEY and CDR2 SVGEGT. Here the CDR3 reads CASSYPWSAQVQYF. CDR3 sequence (DNA): TGTGCCAGCAGTTACCCCTGGAGTGCCCAGGTTCAGTACTTC.

This clonotype was counted only a few times. A much more abundant neighbour one base away suggests this may be a read error. The chain employs TRBV19 and TRBJ1-1; D gene unclear. There are 14 residues in the CDR3. The germline V gene encodes CDR1 LNHDA and CDR2 SQIVND (reference sequence). The CDR3 DNA follows: TGTGCCAGTAGTATAACCGGGCGGTCCGCTGAAGCTCTCTTT. Its protein product is CASSITGRSAEALF.

In this sample, this clonotype turned up many times. The chain joins TRBV6-2 or TRBV6-3 to TRBJ2-6; TRBD1 aligns across 8 bases. This CDR3 comprises 18 residues. Unmatched junction bases numbered 7, after V lost 0 bases and J lost 3 bases. The germline V gene encodes CDR1 MNHEY and CDR2 SVGEGT. The CDR3 spells CASSYSTGQGGGANVLTF. The CDR3, as DNA: TGTGCCAGCAGTTACTCGACTGGACAGGGCGGTGGGGCCAACGTCCTGACTTTC.

This clonotype showed up many times. The CDR3 is CSARRSFGTQYF. The CDR3, as DNA: TGCAGTGCTAGAAGGAGTTTCGGGACCCAGTACTTC. The rearrangement uses TRBV20-1 and TRBJ2-5; D unclear. V shed 2 bases and J shed 7 bases, with 11 bases lying between them. Germline V gives CDR1 DFQATT, CDR2 SNEGSKA (reference sequence). CDR3 length: 12 amino acids.

This clonotype turned up a few times. V gene TRBV19 combines with J gene TRBJ1-1; possible D gene TRBD1, 6 bases. The V gene lost 4 bases and the J gene lost 4 bases, with 16 bases spanning the gap. The CDR3 extends over 15 amino acids. Germline V gives CDR1 LNHDA, CDR2 SQIVND (reference sequence). The DNA of the CDR3 is TGTGCCAGTAGTAGATTGGGGAAGGGGGGCACTGAAGCTTTCTTT. Protein product: CASSRLGKGGTEAFF.

In this sample, this clonotype turned up many times. The chain recombines TRBV10-1 with TRBJ2-5; D is uncertain. CDR1 and CDR2 from the germline V gene are WNHNN and SYGVQD (reference sequence). The CDR3 sequence is 15 residues long. V was trimmed by 0 bases and J by 5 bases, leaving 13 bases between them. In DNA form, the CDR3 reads TGCGCCAGCAGTGAGTCAGTAGGCCAGCCGGAGACCCAGTACTTC. Amino acid sequence: CASSESVGQPETQYF.

This clonotype was picked up many times. V gene TRBV5-6 combines with J gene TRBJ1-2; 7 bases match TRBD1. With 6 bases clipped from V and 2 bases from J, the junction kept 4 bases outside the gene matches. Germline V gene sequence: CDR1 SGHDT, CDR2 YYEEEE. The length of the CDR3 is 13 residues. CDR3 sequence: CASNYRGNYGYTF. The CDR3 bases are TGTGCCAGCAACTACAGGGGAAACTATGGCTACACCTTC.

This clonotype came up many times. This chain joins TRBV2 and TRBJ1-2; TRBD1 matches 11 bases. V was pared by 6 bases and J by 1 base, with 1 base of the junction left unmatched. CDR1 SNHLY and CDR2 FYNNEI come from the germline V gene. The CDR3 loop spans 14 amino acids. The CDR3 loop reads CASRDRGHNYGYTF. The CDR3 nucleotides read TGTGCCAGCAGGGACAGGGGGCATAACTATGGCTACACCTTC.

This clonotype was found once. This chain uses TRBV28 with TRBJ2-7; TRBD2 might be the D (5 bases). The ends were cut back, 3 bases at V and 6 bases at J, with 15 bases in the middle. CDR3 length equals 14 residues. Per the germline V gene, CDR1 is MDHEN and CDR2 is SYDVKM. As DNA, the CDR3 is TGTGCCAGCAGTTTGTACGGGATCCTCGGCGAGCAGTACTTC. As protein: CASSLYGILGEQYF.

This clonotype has at least ten counts. The chain employs TRBV30 and TRBJ2-7, with 9 bases matching TRBD2. J gave up 6 bases and V 7 bases, and 10 bases lay outside the gene matches. The CDR3 totals 13 residues. Germline lookup yields CDR1 GTSNPN and CDR2 SVGIG (reference sequence). The CDR3 bases are TGTGCCTCTCCGGGACTAGCTAGGGGCGAGCAGTACTTC. Its translation is CASPGLARGEQYF.

This clonotype was found many times. V usage is TRBV18 and J usage is TRBJ2-7; the D gene is possibly TRBD1 (6 bases). This CDR3 has 13 amino acids. Trimming shortened V by 5 bases and J by 9 bases, and 17 bases separated the two germline ends. CDR1 KGHSH and CDR2 LQKENI come from the germline V gene. The CDR3 DNA reads TGTGCCAGCTCAGATTCCGGGACACCGGGGCAGTACTTC. Protein product: CASSDSGTPGQYF. The whole variable domain, filled in from reference TRBV18 and TRBJ2-7, reads NAGVMQNPRHLVRRRGQEARLRCSPMKGHSHVYWYRQLPEEGLKFMVYLQKENIIDESGMPKERFSAEFPKEGPSILRIQQVVRGDSAAYFCASSDSGTPGQYFGPGTRLTVT.

This clonotype was observed many times. V and J are TRBV19 and TRBJ1-2; 7 bases match TRBD1. There are 14 residues in the CDR3. With V trimmed by 9 bases and J by 1 base, 8 bases remained unmatched. Germline loops: CDR1 LNHDA, CDR2 SQIVND (reference sequence). In DNA form, the CDR3 reads TGTGCCAGCTCCCGGGACAGCCTTAACTATGGCTACACCTTC. This codes for CASSRDSLNYGYTF.

This clonotype was seen just once. This sequence joins TRBV7-9 and TRBJ2-5; D is uncertain. Trimming stripped 5 bases from V and 3 bases from J, with 7 bases between. The CDR3 is made up of 12 amino acids. CDR1 is SEHNR and CDR2 is FQNEAQ in the germline V gene (reference sequence). Here the CDR3 DNA reads TGTGCCAGCAGCCACCAAGAAGAGACCCAGTACTTC. Its translation: CASSHQEETQYF.

This clonotype was seen at least ten times. The rearrangement links TRBV20-1 to TRBJ1-1; D is unresolved. CDR1 DFQATT and CDR2 SNEGSKA come from the germline V gene (reference sequence). V gave up 5 bases and J gave up 1 base, with 8 bases separating them. The CDR3 runs 12 residues. CDR3 sequence: CSARVQNTEAFF. CDR3 nucleotide sequence: TGCAGTGCTCGTGTCCAGAACACTGAAGCTTTCTTT.

This clonotype appeared many times. The V and J genes are TRBV11-1 and TRBJ1-5, with TRBD1 as a possible D gene (5 bases). In germline, CDR1 is SGHAT, CDR2 FQDESV (reference sequence). Trimming cost V 3 bases and J 3 bases, with 12 bases left between them. The CDR3 is 15 amino acids. The DNA for the CDR3 is TGTGCCAGCAGCTTCGGACGGGGCCTCAATCAGCCCCAGCATTTT. This translates into CASSFGRGLNQPQHF.

The rearrangement joins TRBV10-3 to TRBJ1-2, with D possibly matching TRBD1 (5 bases). This CDR3 is built from 13 residues. The V end lost 6 bases, the J end lost 2 bases, and 10 bases lay between the germline ends. Germline CDR1 is ENHRY and CDR2 is SYGVKD. The CDR3 region has the DNA TGTGCCATCAGGGAGGGGCGAAACTATGGCTACACCTTC. It codes for CAIREGRNYGYTF.

This clonotype was seen only a few times. This chain uses TRBV5-1 with TRBJ2-3, with 7 bases aligning to TRBD1. V dropped 8 bases and J dropped 4; count of bases not matched to a gene: 7. In germline, CDR1 is SGHRS, CDR2 YFSETQ. CDR3 length equals 13 residues. CDR3 sequence (DNA): TGCGCCAGTAGTAGACAGGGTGCAGATACGCAGTATTTT. It codes for CASSRQGADTQYF.

This clonotype appeared many times. The chain recombines TRBV5-1 with TRBJ2-7; TRBD1 matches at 7 bases. The germline V gene encodes CDR1 SGHRS and CDR2 YFSETQ. CDR3 size: 14 residues. Trimming removed 4 bases from V and 2 bases from J; junction bases left unmatched: 6. The CDR3 protein is CASSRDRFPYEQYF. The CDR3 DNA sequence: TGCGCCAGCAGCCGGGACAGATTCCCCTACGAGCAGTACTTC.